This T cell receptor beta chain stems from a study of persistence of HIV-infected CD4 T cells. Sequencing used immunoSEQ version 4 in survey mode. Template was genomic DNA at 7.5 to 10 ng/uL, with up to 1 ug used per sample. Using immunoSEQ multiplex PCR, the repertoire was profiled, and TCRdb retains in-frame clones only, with some absent. The data contain 25,000 to 35,000 clones, 82% of them singletons. Cells were stimulated with CMV-infected fibroblast lysates at 8 to 10 ug/mL. CD40L-negative CD69-negative CD45RO-high memory CD4+ T cells were sorted as populations depleted of antigen-responding cells. For at least 4 years, plasma HIV-1 RNA was undetectable (<50 copies/mL). CD8-depleted PBMCs were stimulated around 17 hours with anti-CD28/CD49d costimulation, CD40-blocking antibody and enfuvirtide. A note on this clone: What it recognizes is unknown.

This sample comprised CD4+ T cells sorted from PBMCs after roughly 18-hour stimulation, obtained from a patient who received antiretroviral therapy. The sequence came from an adult man with HIV who was CMV-seropositive.

The CDR3, as DNA: TGTGCCAGCTCACCACAGGGACTCAACGAGCAGTACTTC. Translation: CASSPQGLNEQYF. This rearrangement joins TRBV18 to TRBJ2-7, with a tentative D call TRBD2 (6 bases). Germline CDR1 reads KGHSH; CDR2 reads LQKENI. This CDR3 region has 13 residues. Trimming took off 1 base at V and 5 bases at J, with 9 bases between the two ends.